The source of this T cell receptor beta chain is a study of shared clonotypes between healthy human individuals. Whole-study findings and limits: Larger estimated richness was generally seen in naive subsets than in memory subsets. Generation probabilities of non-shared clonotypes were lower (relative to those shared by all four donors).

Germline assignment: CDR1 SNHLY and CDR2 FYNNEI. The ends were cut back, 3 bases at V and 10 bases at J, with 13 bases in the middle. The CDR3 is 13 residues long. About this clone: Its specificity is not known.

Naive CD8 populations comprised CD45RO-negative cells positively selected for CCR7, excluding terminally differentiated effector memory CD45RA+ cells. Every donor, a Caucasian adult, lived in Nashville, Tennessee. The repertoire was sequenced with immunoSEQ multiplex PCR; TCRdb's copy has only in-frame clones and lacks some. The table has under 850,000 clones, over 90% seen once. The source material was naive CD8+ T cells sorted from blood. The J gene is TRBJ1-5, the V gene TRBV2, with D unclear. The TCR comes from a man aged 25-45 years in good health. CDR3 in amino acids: CASSERAIGPQHF. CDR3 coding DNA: TGTGCCAGCAGTGAGCGGGCGATTGGACCCCAGCATTTT. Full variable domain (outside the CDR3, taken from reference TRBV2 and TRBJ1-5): EPEVTQTPSHQVTQMGQEVILRCVPISNHLYFYWYRQILGQKVEFLVSFYNNEISEKSEIFDDQFSVERPDGSNFTLKIRSTKLEDSAMYFCASSERAIGPQHFGDGTRLSIL.